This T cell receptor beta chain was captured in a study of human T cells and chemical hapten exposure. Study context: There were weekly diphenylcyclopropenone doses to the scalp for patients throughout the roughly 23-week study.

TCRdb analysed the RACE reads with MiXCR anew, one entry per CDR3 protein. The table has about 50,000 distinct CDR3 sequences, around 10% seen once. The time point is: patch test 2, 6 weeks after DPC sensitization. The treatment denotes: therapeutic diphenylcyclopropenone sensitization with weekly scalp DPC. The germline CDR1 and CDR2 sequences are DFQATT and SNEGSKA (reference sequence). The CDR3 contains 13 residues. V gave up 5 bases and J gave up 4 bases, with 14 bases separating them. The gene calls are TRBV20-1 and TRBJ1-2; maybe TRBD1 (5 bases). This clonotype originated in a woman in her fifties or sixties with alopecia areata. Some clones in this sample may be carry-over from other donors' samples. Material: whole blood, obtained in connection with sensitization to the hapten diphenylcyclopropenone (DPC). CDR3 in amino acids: CSAGGQGTYGYTF. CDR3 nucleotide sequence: TGCAGTGCTGGAGGGCAGGGAACCTATGGCTACACCTTC.